The clone carrying this T cell receptor (beta chain) was recorded many times. The CDR3 totals 13 residues. V lost 3 bases to trimming and J lost 4 bases, with 9 bases between them. CDR1 is SGHAT, CDR2 FQNNGV, per germline. The data were obtained in a study of T-cell reconstitution after alpha-beta-depleted transplantation in children. The library targeted TCRbeta and was prepared with unique molecular identifiers. MiXCR, applied by TCRdb to the PCR reads, yields one record per CDR3 protein. The repertoire holds 3,000 to 4,000 distinct CDR3 sequences, 9.5% to 12% seen once, with 70% to 85% in the top ten.

This sequence was found in a patient under 10 years old who had a stem cell transplant for inherited bone marrow failure, so the T cells may come from the graft donor. The material was PBMCs, mostly from graft donor cells, obtained 360 days after TCRalphabeta/CD19-depleted stem cell transplant. The rearrangement joins TRBV11-2 to TRBJ1-2; D unresolved. The CDR3 loop is CASSFNRIYGYTF. For the CDR3, the DNA is TGTGCCAGCAGCTTTAACAGAATCTATGGCTACACCTTC.